This T cell receptor (beta chain) emerged from a study of T-cell reconstitution after alpha-beta-depleted transplantation in children. This clonotype was picked up one time. Molecular barcoding with unique molecular identifiers was used for the TCRbeta library. Via MiXCR, TCRdb re-called the PCR reads, giving one row per CDR3 protein. The repertoire holds over 200,000 distinct CDR3 sequences, with approximately 17% as singletons. Germline CDR1 is SGHRS and CDR2 is YFSETQ. This CDR3 comprises 15 residues. V was cut by 4 bases and J by 5 bases, with 15 bases left in between. The chain employs TRBV5-1 and TRBJ2-2; TRBD2 is a possible D gene (6 bases). The sample was PBMCs, mostly from graft donor cells, taken 360 days after TCRalphabeta/CD19-depleted stem cell transplant. The clonotype originates from a male patient under 10 years old who had a stem cell transplant for acute lymphoblastic leukemia, so the T cells may come from the graft donor. The CDR3 here is CASSPAGFATGELFF. CDR3 bases: TGCGCCAGCAGCCCCGCGGGATTTGCAACCGGGGAGCTGTTTTTT.